Below are 20 T cell receptor beta chains sequenced from a single sample in a study of T-cell memory formation after mild COVID-19. TCRdb re-called the 5' RACE reads with MiXCR, one entry per CDR3 protein. The sample shows about 57,000 distinct CDR3 sequences, 12% of them seen only once. The sample comprised PBMCs or a T cell subset sorted from them (not recorded which). These receptors were taken from a man aged 18 to 29 who had mild COVID-19 (a few samples of this study predate the infection). Cell type and time point are not known.

The table lists this clonotype with a few counts. The chain combines TRBV7-2 with TRBJ2-7; D uncertain. V was trimmed by 1 base and J by 9 bases, leaving 13 bases between them. Looked up from germline, CDR1 is SGHTA and CDR2 is FQGNSA. This CDR3 is 13 amino acids long. The CDR3 coding sequence is TGTGCCAGCAGCTTAGGGCCCCAGAACGGGCAGTACTTC. This encodes CASSLGPQNGQYF.

This clonotype appeared many times. The chain carries TRBV4-1 and TRBJ2-1, with no clear D. Germline assignment: CDR1 MGHRA and CDR2 YSYEKL. This CDR3 region has 15 residues. Trimming left V 1 base short and J 6 bases short, with 13 bases between. The CDR3 sequence: CASSQGSPGFNEQFF. In DNA, the CDR3 is TGCGCCAGCAGCCAAGGGTCGCCGGGCTTCAATGAGCAGTTCTTC.

The chain recombines TRBV18 with TRBJ1-5; 8 bases map to TRBD1. Germline V CDR1 and CDR2: KGHSH, LQKENI. CDR3 length equals 15 residues. The ends lost 6 bases at V and 4 bases at J; junction bases unmatched: 8. The CDR3 DNA reads TGTGCCAGCTCCGCCGGGACAGGAGGTAATCAGCCCCAGCATTTT. Translated: CASSAGTGGNQPQHF.

This clonotype was seen at least ten times. The V gene is TRBV7-3, the J gene TRBJ2-3; no clear D. Trimming removed 2 bases at V and 4 bases at J, with 16 bases between. The CDR3 length is 16 residues. In germline, CDR1 is SGHTA, CDR2 FQGTGA. This CDR3 is CASSLSHSGTPDTQYF. In nucleotides, the CDR3 is TGTGCCAGCAGCTTATCCCATTCCGGTACTCCAGATACGCAGTATTTT.

This clonotype was observed many times. As DNA, the CDR3 is TGCAGTGCTAGCAGGAACACTGAAGCTTTCTTT. It codes for CSASRNTEAFF. The chain uses TRBV20-1 and TRBJ1-1, with D hard to call. This CDR3 comprises 11 residues. V was pared by 3 bases and J by 1 base, with 3 bases between. CDR1 and CDR2 (germline): DFQATT, SNEGSKA (reference sequence).

This clonotype turned up a few times. J is TRBJ1-2 and V is TRBV18; D not resolved. Trimming left V 3 bases short and J 2 bases short, with 7 bases between. The CDR3 consists of 13 residues. From germline, CDR1 is KGHSH and CDR2 LQKENI. In DNA, the CDR3 is TGTGCCAGCTCACCCGCACTGAACTATGGCTACACCTTC. Residues: CASSPALNYGYTF.

V is TRBV7-2 and J is TRBJ2-1; 9 bases line up with TRBD2. This CDR3 comprises 17 residues. The germline V gene encodes CDR1 SGHTA and CDR2 FQGNSA. V lost 4 bases, J lost 7 bases, and 14 bases stayed unmatched. In DNA form, the CDR3 reads TGTGCCAGCAGCTCCAACCGGGGACTAGCATCTTCGAATGAGCAGTTCTTC. Amino acid sequence: CASSSNRGLASSNEQFF.

Regarding this clonotype: Since a much larger clone is just one base distant, this may be a read error. The V call is TRBV4-2, the J call TRBJ2-4; 11 nucleotides agree with TRBD2. CDR3 length: 15 amino acids. The germline CDR1 and CDR2 sequences are LGHNA and YNFKEQ. DNA of the CDR3: TGTGCCAGCAGCCGAGGGACTAGCGGCAAAAACATTAAGTACTTC. Encoded protein: CASSRGTSGKNIKYF.

In this sample, this clonotype turned up a few times. The chain links TRBV6-2 or TRBV6-3 to TRBJ2-5; D call uncertain. Germline assignment: CDR1 MNHEY and CDR2 SVGEGT. The CDR3 runs to 11 residues. The V and J ends lost 6 bases and 5 bases respectively, with 7 bases between them. DNA of the CDR3: TGTGCCAGCAGCCTGGCGGAGACCCAGTACTTC. As protein: CASSLAETQYF.

This clonotype appeared many times. An end of the junction differs from the germline gene, which may be a read error. The gene calls are TRBV7-7 and TRBJ2-5; 7 bases agree with TRBD2. Germline loops: CDR1 SSHAT, CDR2 FNYEAQ (reference sequence). The CDR3 is 13 residues long. DNA for the CDR3: TGTGCTAGCAGCGGGGAGAGGGGAGAGACCCAGTACTTC. Amino acid sequence: CASSGERGETQYF.

This clonotype turned up a few times. The V call is TRBV29-1, the J call TRBJ2-5; no firm D call. The CDR3 loop spans 13 amino acids. V dropped 3 bases and J dropped 2 bases, with 10 bases sitting between them. Germline V gene sequence: CDR1 SQVTM, CDR2 ANQGSEA. As DNA, the CDR3 is TGCAGCGTTGATCTCTGGCCACAAGAGACCCAGTACTTC. Protein: CSVDLWPQETQYF.

Many counts were recorded for this clonotype. This chain links TRBV4-3 with TRBJ2-1; D possibly uses TRBD1 or TRBD2 (5 bases each). This CDR3 is 15 amino acids long. Germline loops: CDR1 LGHNA, CDR2 YSLEER. The V end lost 4 bases, the J end lost 1 base, and 11 bases lay between the germline ends. In DNA, the CDR3 is TGCGCCAGCAGCCCTGGGACCGCATCCTACAATGAGCAGTTCTTC. It is translated as CASSPGTASYNEQFF.

This chain's CDR3 is CSASIQETQYF. CDR3 sequence (DNA): TGCAGTGCTAGCATCCAAGAGACCCAGTACTTC. The genes are TRBV20-1 and TRBJ2-5; D unresolved. The V and J ends lost 3 bases and 1 base respectively, with 3 bases between them. The CDR3 sequence is 11 residues long. Germline V gene lookup returns CDR1 DFQATT and CDR2 SNEGSKA (reference sequence).

This clonotype came up a few times. This chain uses TRBV6-2 or TRBV6-3 with TRBJ1-5; the D is unclear. This CDR3 has 13 residues. Trimming removed 5 bases from V and 4 bases from J, with 9 bases in between. Germline CDR1 is MNHEY and CDR2 is SVGEGT. The CDR3: CASSLRPNQPQHF. CDR3 nucleotide sequence: TGTGCCAGCAGTCTTCGGCCAAATCAGCCCCAGCATTTT.

This clonotype was found a few times. V and J are TRBV3-1 and TRBJ2-5; no clear D gene. V lost 4 bases and J 2 bases, leaving 8 bases between the germline ends. The CDR3 has 13 residues. Germline V gene data show CDR1 as LGHDT and CDR2 as YNNKEL (reference sequence). CDR3 bases: TGTGCCAGCAGCCGAGGACCTCAAGAGACCCAGTACTTC. This sequence encodes CASSRGPQETQYF.

This clonotype was seen only a few times. The chain employs TRBV11-2 and TRBJ1-2; D might be TRBD1 (5 bases). Looked up from germline, CDR1 is SGHAT and CDR2 is FQNNGV. Trimming pared 5 bases from V and 3 bases from J, leaving 13 bases between. This CDR3 comprises 14 residues. The CDR3 coding sequence is TGTGCCAGCAGCCAACCGGGACGCGACTATGGCTACACCTTC. Translation gives CASSQPGRDYGYTF.

This clonotype was seen more than once but under ten times. This chain links TRBV5-4 with TRBJ1-1; D might be TRBD1 (6 bases). The germline V gene encodes CDR1 SGHNT and CDR2 YYREEE (reference sequence). The CDR3 consists of 12 residues. The V and J ends lost 4 bases and 8 bases respectively, with 12 bases between them. CDR3: CASSHRTAEAFF. In DNA form, the CDR3 reads TGTGCCAGCAGCCACCGGACAGCAGAAGCTTTCTTT.

In its sample, this clonotype was seen many times. V gene TRBV11-2 combines with J gene TRBJ2-5, with D possibly being TRBD1 or TRBD2 (5 bases each). Trimming took off 5 bases at V and 14 bases at J, with 18 bases between the two ends. Germline values: CDR1 SGHAT, CDR2 FQNNGV. This CDR3 has 12 residues. CDR3 loop: CASSPPGTPAYF. In nucleotides, the CDR3 is TGTGCCAGCAGCCCTCCCGGGACCCCAGCCTACTTC.

This sequence joins TRBV19 and TRBJ1-4; the D is unclear. CDR3 size: 14 residues. CDR1 is LNHDA, CDR2 SQIVND, per germline (reference sequence). Trimming took 9 bases from V and 0 from J, leaving 11 bases between them. This chain's CDR3 is CASGAFATNEKLFF. In DNA form, the CDR3 reads TGTGCCAGCGGCGCCTTTGCAACTAATGAAAAACTGTTTTTT. Combining the CDR3 with reference TRBV19 and TRBJ1-4 gives the whole variable domain DGGITQSPKYLFRKEGQNVTLSCEQNLNHDAMYWYRQDPGQGLRLIYYSQIVNDFQKGDIAEGYSVSREKKESFPLTVTSAQKNPTAFYLCASGAFATNEKLFFGSGTQLSVL.

This sequence joins TRBV7-3 and TRBJ2-5; tentative D call: TRBD2 (7 bases). Germline V gene lookup returns CDR1 SGHTA and CDR2 FQGTGA. This CDR3 spans 14 amino acids. The V and J ends lost 2 bases and 2 bases respectively, with 9 bases between them. Here the CDR3 reads CASSLGGAQETQYF. In nucleotides, the CDR3 is TGTGCCAGCAGCTTAGGGGGGGCTCAAGAGACCCAGTACTTC.